Listed below are T cell receptor beta chains from one sample, sequenced in a study of T cells expressing NK-cell markers. TCRdb reprocessed the 5' RACE reads and keeps a single row for each CDR3 protein, giving no DNA. The table lists roughly 390,000 distinct CDR3 sequences, with around 10% in the top ten. Sequencing was performed on blood T cells: a sorted CD56 or NKG2C T cell subset, CD4+ or CD8+ T cells, or bulk PBMC T cells (not recorded which). The origin of the receptors is a woman in her forties or fifties in good health. Both conserved end residues are part of each CDR3.

v_call: TRBV15
cdr3_length: 16
j_call: TRBJ2-3
cdr3_aa: CATSTRTGSLGDTQYF

v_call: TRBV12-3/TRBV12-4
cdr3_length: 18
j_call: TRBJ2-5
cdr3_aa: CASSPLGLAGVHQETQYF

v_call: TRBV15
cdr3_length: 14
j_call: TRBJ2-2
cdr3_aa: CATSRDLSTGELFF

v_call: TRBV5-1
cdr3_length: 14
j_call: TRBJ2-7
cdr3_aa: CASSLGLRLYEQYF

v_call: TRBV6-2/TRBV6-3
cdr3_length: 19
j_call: TRBJ2-3
cdr3_aa: CASSGAGTSGSWYTDTQYF

v_call: TRBV3-1
cdr3_length: 18
j_call: TRBJ2-2
cdr3_aa: CASRRGAGGPAGTGELFF

v_call: TRBV4-1
cdr3_length: 15
j_call: TRBJ2-2
cdr3_aa: CASSQDWGIPGELFF

v_call: TRBV10-3
cdr3_length: 12
j_call: TRBJ2-1
cdr3_aa: CAIRTSYNEQFF

v_call: TRBV10-3
cdr3_length: 15
j_call: TRBJ2-1
cdr3_aa: CAISHGDSGYNEQFF

v_call: TRBV5-1
cdr3_length: 15
j_call: TRBJ2-3
cdr3_aa: CASSVAGDRVDTQYF

v_call: TRBV29-1
cdr3_length: 11
j_call: TRBJ2-3
cdr3_aa: CSSGETDTQYF

v_call: TRBV4-1
cdr3_length: 15
j_call: TRBJ2-7
cdr3_aa: CASSQERDIAYEQYF

v_call: TRBV23-1
cdr3_length: 14
j_call: TRBJ2-5
cdr3_aa: CASSHLTGVETQYF

v_call: TRBV27
cdr3_length: 16
j_call: TRBJ1-1
cdr3_aa: CASSLSVAALNTEAFF

v_call: TRBV30
cdr3_length: 15
j_call: TRBJ1-2
cdr3_aa: CAWSGDRGLGYGYTF

v_call: TRBV12-3/TRBV12-4
cdr3_length: 17
j_call: TRBJ2-1
cdr3_aa: CASRLRSGLAGSNEQFF

v_call: TRBV20-1
cdr3_length: 16
j_call: TRBJ2-3
cdr3_aa: CSAIREWGGDADTQYF

v_call: TRBV12-3/TRBV12-4
cdr3_length: 14
j_call: TRBJ2-1
cdr3_aa: CASTRTGERNEQFF

v_call: TRBV24-1
cdr3_length: 13
j_call: TRBJ2-2
cdr3_aa: CATAGGYTGELFF

v_call: TRBV3-1
cdr3_length: 14
j_call: TRBJ2-1
cdr3_aa: CASSQVTGGDEQFF

v_call: TRBV5-1
cdr3_length: 14
j_call: TRBJ1-2
cdr3_aa: CASSLGGDFYGYTF

v_call: TRBV10-3
cdr3_length: 14
j_call: TRBJ2-7
cdr3_aa: CAISETGEAYEQYF

v_call: TRBV6-5
cdr3_length: 12
j_call: TRBJ2-1
cdr3_aa: CASKGGTNEQFF

v_call: TRBV27
cdr3_length: 16
j_call: TRBJ2-2
cdr3_aa: CASRLGLAGRPGELFF